This T cell receptor beta chain was captured by sequencing in a study of response to subunit inactivated influenza vaccine (dated by TCRdb to 2016 to 2019). Regarding the study in general: To follow how T cells responded to a trivalent subunit inactivated influenza vaccine, the researchers relied on deep quantitative profiling of the T cell receptor repertoire.

Beyond this particular receptor, the publication reports: The authors suggested that each seasonal influenza vaccination may recruit only a limited number of new T cells.

The library was built by means of RT-PCR. Sequenced using an Illumina HiSeq 2500. TCRdb passed the public sequencing reads through fastp at Q25 and MiXCR, retaining productive beta sequences. Rows with a matching CDR3 protein are joined into one entry that keeps the most common DNA and genes. Present in this sample are hundreds of thousands of distinct CDR3 sequences, approximately 12% of which were seen just once. The ten largest clonotypes hold about 9.4% of the sample. Concerning this clonotype: The clone's antigen remains unknown. Base qualities were left out, and no much larger clone turns up one base away.

Germline trimming: 5 bases from V, 6 bases from J; junction bases outside gene matches: 5. The germline V gene (reference sequence) yields DFQATT for CDR1 and SNEGSKA for CDR2. CDR3 length: 12 amino acids, cysteine to phenylalanine. This entry keeps only the CDR3 DNA: 36 bases, framed from base 1. The sequence was obtained from a man aged 50 to 59 who received an inactivated influenza vaccine. Donor details come from another sample of the same person, matched by shared clones. The starting material was PBMCs from blood, obtained on the day of vaccination. The rearranged segments are TRBV20-1 and TRBJ2-3, with 7 bases aligning to TRBD2. The CDR3 here reads CSAAREFDTQYF. DNA sequence: TGCAGTGCTGCGCGGGAGTTTGATACGCAGTATTTT.